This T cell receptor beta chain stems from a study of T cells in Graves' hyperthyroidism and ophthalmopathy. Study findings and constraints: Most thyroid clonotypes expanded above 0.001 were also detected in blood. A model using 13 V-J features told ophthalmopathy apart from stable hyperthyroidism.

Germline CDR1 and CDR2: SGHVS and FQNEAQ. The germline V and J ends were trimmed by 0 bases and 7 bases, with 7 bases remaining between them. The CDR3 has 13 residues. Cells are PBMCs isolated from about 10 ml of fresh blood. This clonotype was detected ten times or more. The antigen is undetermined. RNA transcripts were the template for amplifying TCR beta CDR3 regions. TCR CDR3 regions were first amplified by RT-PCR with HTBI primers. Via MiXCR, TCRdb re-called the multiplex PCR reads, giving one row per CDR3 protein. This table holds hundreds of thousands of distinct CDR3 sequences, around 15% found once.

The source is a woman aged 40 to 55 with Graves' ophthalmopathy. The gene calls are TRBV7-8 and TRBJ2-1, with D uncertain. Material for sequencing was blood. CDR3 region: CASSLAPPNEQFF. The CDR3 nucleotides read TGTGCCAGCAGCTTAGCCCCACCGAATGAGCAGTTCTTC.